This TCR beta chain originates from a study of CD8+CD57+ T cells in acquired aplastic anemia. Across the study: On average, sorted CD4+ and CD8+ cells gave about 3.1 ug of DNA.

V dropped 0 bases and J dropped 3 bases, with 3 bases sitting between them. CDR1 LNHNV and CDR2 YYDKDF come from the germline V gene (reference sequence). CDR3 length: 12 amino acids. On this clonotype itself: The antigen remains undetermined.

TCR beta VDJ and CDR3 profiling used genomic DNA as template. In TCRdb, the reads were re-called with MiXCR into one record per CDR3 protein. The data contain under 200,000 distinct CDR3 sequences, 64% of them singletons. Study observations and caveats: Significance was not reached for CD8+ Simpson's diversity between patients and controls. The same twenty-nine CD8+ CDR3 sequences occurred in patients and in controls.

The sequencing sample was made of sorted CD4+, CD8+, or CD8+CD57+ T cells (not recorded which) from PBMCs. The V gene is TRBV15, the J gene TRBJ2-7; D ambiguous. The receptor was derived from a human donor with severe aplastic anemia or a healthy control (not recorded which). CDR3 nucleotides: TGTGCCACCAGCAGAGACGGCTACGAGCAGTACTTC. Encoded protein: CATSRDGYEQYF.